The 15 T cell receptor beta chains listed next were all sequenced from one sample in a study of T cells in Graves' hyperthyroidism and ophthalmopathy (dated by TCRdb to about 2019). The method behind the library was multiplex PCR. TCRdb lists the instrument as Illumina HiSeq 2000. The TCR beta CDR3 regions were amplified from RNA transcripts. The TCR CDR3 was subjected to a first round of RT-PCR using the HTBI primer set and the Qiagen OneStep RT-PCR kit. TCRdb cleaned the public reads at Q25 with fastp, built clones with MiXCR and kept in-frame beta chains. Every entry covers one CDR3 protein and lists the most common genes and DNA from its rows. This sample comprises approximately 590,000 distinct CDR3 sequences, around 16% of them detected only once. The ten largest clones represent 6.5% to 8% of the sample. The sequenced material came from blood. The receptors come from a woman in her twenties or thirties with Graves' hyperthyroidism.

The chain uses TRBV10-1 and TRBJ2-7, with 16 positions matching TRBD2. This CDR3 comprises 18 residues. V lost 6 bases and J lost 2; bases outside the gene matches: 10. Germline V gives CDR1 WNHNN, CDR2 SYGVQD (reference sequence). The DNA for the CDR3 is TGCGCCAGCAGCTCGGGACTAGCGGGAGGGTCGGTCACCTACGAGCAGTACTTC. Protein product: CASSSGLAGGSVTYEQYF.

In its sample, this clonotype was seen many times. The V call is TRBV10-1, the J call TRBJ2-3; D assignment may be TRBD1 or TRBD2 (5 bases each). CDR3 length equals 16 residues. V shed 4 bases and J shed 1 base, with 15 bases lying between them. The germline V gene has CDR1 WNHNN and CDR2 SYGVQD (reference sequence). This CDR3 reads CASSGPNGTRTDTQYF. DNA of the CDR3: TGCGCCAGCAGTGGGCCAAACGGGACGCGCACAGATACGCAGTATTTT.

This clonotype was counted ten times or more. This sequence joins TRBV28 and TRBJ1-1; the D is unclear. Germline CDR1 is MDHEN and CDR2 is SYDVKM. Trimming removed 6 bases from V and 3 bases from J, with 11 bases in between. The length of the CDR3 is 13 residues. The CDR3 protein is CASSLRWDTEAFF. The CDR3 region has the DNA TGTGCCAGCAGCCTGAGGTGGGACACTGAAGCTTTCTTT.

Only a few counts were recorded for this clonotype. The DNA of the CDR3 is TGTGCCATCAGACGACTAGCGGGAGGGTACAATGAGCAGTTCTTC. Its protein is CAIRRLAGGYNEQFF. The chain is built from TRBV10-3 and TRBJ2-1; TRBD2 agrees at 14 bases. V shed 6 bases, J shed 4 bases, and the junction held 2 bases outside the gene matches. Germline V gene lookup returns CDR1 ENHRY and CDR2 SYGVKD. CDR3 length: 15 residues.

In this sample, this clonotype turned up many times. The chain uses TRBV6-1 and TRBJ2-7; D possibly corresponds to TRBD1 (6 bases). This CDR3 has 13 residues. V was trimmed by 2 bases and J by 3 bases, leaving 8 bases between them. The germline gives CDR1 MNHNS, CDR2 SASEGT. The chain's CDR3 is CASSEWDNYEQYF. CDR3 nucleotides: TGTGCCAGCAGTGAATGGGACAACTACGAGCAGTACTTC.

The table lists this clonotype with many counts. This chain uses TRBV29-1 with TRBJ1-1; possibly TRBD1 for D (6 bases). Germline-derived CDR1 and CDR2 are SQVTM and ANQGSEA. Trimming took 6 bases from V and 5 from J, leaving 16 bases between them. CDR3 length: 13 amino acids. In DNA form, the CDR3 reads TGCAGCGTAGCAAACAGGGCTGGAACTGAAGCTTTCTTT. Amino acids: CSVANRAGTEAFF.

In its sample, this clonotype was seen a few times. J is TRBJ2-3 and V is TRBV6-6; TRBD2 matches at 7 bases. Germline loops: CDR1 MNHNY, CDR2 SVGAGI (reference sequence). The CDR3 runs to 16 residues. The V and J ends lost 2 bases and 1 base, in that order; junction bases with no gene match: 6. The CDR3 nucleotides are TGTGCCAGCAGTTACACGAGCGGGACCCGCACAGATACGCAGTATTTT. As protein: CASSYTSGTRTDTQYF.

The table lists this clonotype with a few counts. Just one base apart from a much larger clone, this may be a read error. This sequence joins TRBV11-2 and TRBJ2-5, with 8 bases that match TRBD2. This CDR3 is 15 amino acids long. After removal of 5 bases from V and 2 bases from J, the junction contained 7 bases not matched to a gene. The germline gives CDR1 SGHAT, CDR2 FQNNGV. The CDR3 DNA reads as TGTGCCAGCAGCAGATCGGGAGGGATGCAAGAGACCCAGTACTTC. Residues: CASSRSGGMQETQYF.

This clonotype was recorded many times. The gene calls are TRBV11-2 and TRBJ1-1; D might be TRBD1 (5 bases). Trimming removed 4 bases from V and 1 base from J, with 13 bases in between. Germline lookup yields CDR1 SGHAT and CDR2 FQNNGV. This CDR3 is built from 15 residues. The CDR3 DNA is TGTGCCAGCAGCTCAGAGGGGAAGGGGAACACTGAAGCTTTCTTT. Its protein is CASSSEGKGNTEAFF. Looking up the rest from reference TRBV11-2 and TRBJ1-1 gives the full variable domain: EAGVAQSPRYKIIEKRQSVAFWCNPISGHATLYWYQQILGQGPKLLIQFQNNGVVDDSQLPKDRFSAERLKGVDSTLKIQPAKLEDSAVYLCASSSEGKGNTEAFFGQGTRLTVV.

This clonotype was seen a handful of times. This chain links TRBV6-2 or TRBV6-3 with TRBJ2-3; 7 bases are shared with TRBD2. There are 15 residues in the CDR3. The germline V gene has CDR1 MNHEY and CDR2 SVGEGT. Losses at the gene ends were 7 bases for V and 2 bases for J; bases not matched to a gene: 9. CDR3 DNA: TGTGCCAGCACCGATCCTAGCGGTTACACAGATACGCAGTATTTT. Protein sequence: CASTDPSGYTDTQYF.

The rearrangement links TRBV10-3 to TRBJ2-7, with D possibly matching TRBD2 (5 bases). From germline, CDR1 is ENHRY and CDR2 SYGVKD. V was shortened by 2 bases and J by 6 bases, with 17 bases between the two germline ends. The CDR3 spans 15 residues. In DNA, the CDR3 is TGTGCCATCAGTGAGACTCACGGGGAATCGGGCGAGCAGTACTTC. Its protein is CAISETHGESGEQYF.

The V gene is TRBV7-6, the J gene TRBJ2-5; 7 bases are shared with TRBD2. Germline V gene lookup returns CDR1 SGHVS and CDR2 FNYEAQ. The CDR3 totals 16 residues. V shed 1 base, J shed 0 bases, and the junction held 5 bases outside the gene matches. Here the CDR3 DNA reads TGTGCCAGCAGCTTAGGGGAGGGCGAGTACCAAGAGACCCAGTACTTC. This encodes CASSLGEGEYQETQYF.

This clonotype was detected ten times or more. V and J are TRBV2 and TRBJ1-2, with 7 bases lining up with TRBD1. Germline V CDR1 and CDR2: SNHLY, FYNNEI. This CDR3 has 15 amino acids. The CDR3 sequence is CATSGGQPRNYGYTF. Written as DNA, the CDR3 is TGTGCAACCTCAGGGGGGCAGCCGAGGAACTATGGCTACACCTTC. Looking up the rest from reference TRBV2 and TRBJ1-2 gives the full variable domain: EPEVTQTPSHQVTQMGQEVILRCVPISNHLYFYWYRQILGQKVEFLVSFYNNEISEKSEIFDDQFSVERPDGSNFTLKIRSTKLEDSAMYFCATSGGQPRNYGYTFGSGTRLTVV.

This clonotype came up many times. The J gene is TRBJ2-7, the V gene TRBV7-2; 7 bases are shared with TRBD2. With 6 bases clipped from V and 3 bases from J, the junction kept 5 bases outside the gene matches. The germline gives CDR1 SGHTA, CDR2 FQGNSA. The CDR3 totals 13 residues. The CDR3 loop is CASRDGGGYEQYF. CDR3 DNA sequence: TGTGCCAGCAGGGATGGCGGGGGCTACGAGCAGTACTTC.

This clonotype was recorded a few times. The chain has TRBV10-3 and TRBJ2-7, with 8 bases aligning to TRBD2. The CDR3 runs 17 residues. With V trimmed by 1 base and J by 3 bases, 11 bases remained unmatched. In germline, CDR1 is ENHRY, CDR2 SYGVKD. CDR3 in amino acids: CAISEYSGGPSVYEQYF. The CDR3 DNA reads as TGTGCCATCAGTGAGTATTCGGGGGGGCCCTCTGTCTACGAGCAGTACTTC.